The 29 T cell receptor beta chains below all came from one sample that was sequenced in a study of OX40 agonist ivuxolimab in advanced cancers. Only in-frame clones appear in the TCRdb table, and some are missing; sequencing was by immunoSEQ multiplex PCR. The data contain roughly 58,000 clones, roughly nine tenths of them seen just once; the ten biggest clones take up about 0.75%. Here the sequenced sample was CD4+ or CD8+ T cells sorted from blood, taken in a trial of the OX40 agonist ivuxolimab. The receptors derive from an adult with an advanced solid tumor such as melanoma, head and neck, liver or kidney cancer.

This clone came up once. J is TRBJ1-1 and V is TRBV5-3, with 7 bases aligning to TRBD1. TRBV5-3 is an ORF for which the function is uncertain. This CDR3 is 14 amino acids long. With 4 bases clipped from V and 1 base from J, the junction kept 4 bases outside the gene matches. The CDR3 sequence: CARSPRQGNTEAFF. In DNA form, the CDR3 reads TGTGCCAGAAGCCCCCGACAGGGGAACACTGAAGCTTTCTTT.

J is TRBJ2-5 and V is TRBV12-1; no DNA check was done on the table's D call, TRBD2. TRBV12-1 is a recognized pseudogene. The CDR3 has 16 amino acids. Written as DNA, the CDR3 is TGTGCCAGCAGCACTACTCGACGGCGAGGTTTGAAGACCCAGTACTTC. As protein: CASSTTRRRGLKTQYF.

This clone was observed a few times. The chain recombines TRBV18 with TRBJ2-1; 7 bases are a match to TRBD2. V gave up 3 bases and J gave up 8 bases; unmatched junction bases: 10. This CDR3 spans 15 amino acids. Germline CDR1 and CDR2: KGHSH and LQKENI. Here the CDR3 DNA reads TGTGCCAGCTCACCGGTCGAGGGAGGGTGGGATGAGCAGTTCTTC. Translated, it gives CASSPVEGGWDEQFF.

The chain links TRBV15 to TRBJ1-4; D gene unclear. The V end lost 0 bases, the J end lost 7 bases, and 9 bases lay between the germline ends. The length of the CDR3 is 14 residues. Germline values: CDR1 LNHNV, CDR2 YYDKDF (reference sequence). CDR3 amino acids: CATSRDTGSEKLFF. DNA of the CDR3: TGTGCCACCAGCAGAGACACCGGTAGTGAAAAACTGTTTTTT.

This clone was seen a few times. J is TRBJ1-2 and V is TRBV11-2, with no clear D. The CDR3 sequence is 12 residues long. Germline values: CDR1 SGHAT, CDR2 FQNNGV. Between the trimmed V and J ends, which lost 3 bases and 4 bases, there was a span of 6 bases. The CDR3 loop reads CASSFGGYGYTF. The CDR3 DNA reads TGTGCCAGCAGCTTCGGCGGCTATGGCTACACCTTC.

The rearrangement joins TRBV5-5 to TRBJ2-3; 9 bases map to TRBD2. The CDR3 covers 15 residues. J was trimmed by 1 base and V by 3 bases; bases with no gene match: 3. The germline V gene has CDR1 SGHKS and CDR2 YYEKEE (reference sequence). CDR3 bases: TGTGCCAGCAGCTATCTAGCGGGGCGCACAGATACGCAGTATTTT. This sequence encodes CASSYLAGRTDTQYF.

CDR3 nucleotide sequence: TGTGCCAGCAGCTTTCGGGACAGGGGAACTGAAGCTTTCTTT. Its translation: CASSFRDRGTEAFF. The V gene is TRBV7-9, the J gene TRBJ1-1; 10 bases are shared with TRBD1. After removal of 3 bases from V and 5 bases from J, the junction contained 3 bases not matched to a gene. The V gene's germline CDR1 is SEHNR and CDR2 FQNEAQ (reference sequence). This CDR3 comprises 14 residues.

This chain joins TRBV10-3 and TRBJ1-4, with D hard to call. The germline V gene encodes CDR1 ENHRY and CDR2 SYGVKD. The length of the CDR3 is 12 residues. Trimming shortened V by 1 base and J by 8 bases, and 5 bases separated the two germline ends. Here the CDR3 DNA reads TGTGCCATCAGTGAGTTAGCAGAAAAACTGTTTTTT. It is translated as CAISELAEKLFF.

V usage is TRBV28 and J usage is TRBJ2-5; possibly TRBD1 for D (6 bases). The V and J ends lost 8 bases and 4 bases respectively, with 11 bases between them. There are 12 residues in the CDR3. The germline V gene has CDR1 MDHEN and CDR2 SYDVKM. The chain's CDR3 is CASRATGETQYF. The CDR3 DNA reads TGTGCCAGCCGAGCGACAGGAGAGACCCAGTACTTC.

CDR3 nucleotide sequence: TGTGCCAGCGCGCTTGCAACTAATGAAAAACTGTTTTTT. This translates into CASALATNEKLFF. The J gene is TRBJ1-4, the V gene TRBV7-2; D unresolved. Germline V CDR1 and CDR2: SGHTA, FQGNSA. The CDR3 sequence is 13 residues long. V was clipped by 8 bases and J by 0 bases, with 7 bases between them.

The CDR3 DNA reads as TGTGCCAGCAGCTTGGAGGAGGGACGCACAGATACGCAGTATTTT. It encodes CASSLEEGRTDTQYF. This chain links TRBV5-4 with TRBJ2-3, with D possibly being TRBD2 (6 bases). Trimming stripped 0 bases from V and 1 base from J, with 9 bases between. CDR3 length equals 15 residues. CDR1 SGHNT and CDR2 YYREEE come from the germline V gene (reference sequence).

This rearrangement joins TRBV30 to TRBJ2-2; D gene ambiguous. The V end was cut by 1 base, the J end by 7 bases, with 10 bases between. The CDR3 consists of 13 residues. Germline loops: CDR1 GTSNPN, CDR2 SVGIG (reference sequence). The CDR3 loop is CAWSGLSVGELFF. DNA for the CDR3: TGTGCCTGGAGTGGTCTTTCAGTCGGGGAGCTGTTTTTT.

This chain connects TRBV4-2 to TRBJ1-5; no definite D call. The germline CDR1 and CDR2 sequences are LGHNA and YNFKEQ. The CDR3 is 16 residues long. Trimming left V 1 base short and J 7 bases short, with 17 bases between. The CDR3 DNA reads as TGTGCCAGCAGCCAAGGGGAGGGATTCCTGGGACAGCCCCAGCATTTT. It codes for CASSQGEGFLGQPQHF.

The gene calls are TRBV28 and TRBJ2-7; the D is unclear. The CDR3 consists of 13 residues. Germline V gene lookup returns CDR1 MDHEN and CDR2 SYDVKM. V was trimmed by 5 bases and J by 7 bases, leaving 15 bases between them. Here the CDR3 reads CASSEGAWGEQYF. The DNA for the CDR3 is TGTGCCAGCAGTGAAGGAGCGTGGGGTGAGCAGTACTTC.

The chain recombines TRBV9 with TRBJ2-2; the D is unclear. The CDR3 runs 14 residues. The V gene lost 6 bases and the J gene lost 1 base, with 10 bases spanning the gap. Germline lookup yields CDR1 SGDLS and CDR2 YYNGEE. This chain's CDR3 is CASTAGMNTGELFF. Here the CDR3 DNA reads TGTGCCAGCACGGCAGGAATGAACACCGGGGAGCTGTTTTTT.

V and J are TRBV11-2 and TRBJ2-3; the match to TRBD2 covers 15 bases. Germline loops: CDR1 SGHAT, CDR2 FQNNGV. The CDR3 spans 17 residues. V was clipped by 7 bases and J by 6 bases; unmatched bases: 11. CDR3 DNA: TGTGCCAGCACCCCAAACGGTGGGACTAGCGGGAGGGATACGCAGTATTTT. The encoded protein is CASTPNGGTSGRDTQYF.

The rearrangement uses TRBV2 and TRBJ2-1; 8 bases align to TRBD1. Trimming cost V 2 bases and J 3 bases; bases outside gene matches: 3. The CDR3 consists of 15 residues. Germline-derived CDR1 and CDR2 are SNHLY and FYNNEI. The CDR3 DNA reads as TGTGCCAGCAGTGAACTCGGGACAGGCTACAATGAGCAGTTCTTC. As protein: CASSELGTGYNEQFF.

This chain joins TRBV2 and TRBJ1-1, with D unresolved. CDR3 length equals 14 residues. The germline gives CDR1 SNHLY, CDR2 FYNNEI. Trimming shortened V by 7 bases and J by 1 base, and 13 bases separated the two germline ends. CDR3 in DNA: TGTGCCAGCAACAACCTTCCAAAGAACACTGAAGCTTTCTTT. Translated, it gives CASNNLPKNTEAFF.

The rearrangement links TRBV5-6 to TRBJ1-1; TRBD1 matches at 8 bases. Losses at the gene ends were 3 bases for V and 5 bases for J; bases not matched to a gene: 3. This CDR3 region has 13 residues. CDR1 is SGHDT, CDR2 YYEEEE, per germline. This chain's CDR3 is CASSWTGYTEAFF. The CDR3 DNA sequence: TGTGCCAGCAGCTGGACAGGGTATACTGAAGCTTTCTTT.

J is TRBJ2-1 and V is TRBV19; tentative D call: TRBD1 (7 bases). V was clipped by 9 bases and J by 1 base, with 16 bases between them. The germline V gene encodes CDR1 LNHDA and CDR2 SQIVND (reference sequence). The CDR3 has 15 amino acids. CDR3 DNA sequence: TGTGCCAGGCTGGCCAGGGGGGCATCCTACAATGAGCAGTTCTTC. It is translated as CARLARGASYNEQFF.

V gene TRBV11-1 combines with J gene TRBJ1-2; possible D gene TRBD1, 5 bases. CDR3 length equals 15 residues. CDR1 is SGHAT, CDR2 FQDESV, per germline (reference sequence). Deletions cut 2 bases from V and 1 base from J, with 11 bases between. The CDR3 sequence: CASSLRQGLNYGYTF. The CDR3, as DNA: TGTGCCAGCAGCTTAAGGCAGGGCCTTAACTATGGCTACACCTTC.

This chain joins TRBV11-2 and TRBJ1-1; possibly TRBD1 for D (6 bases). V lost 6 bases, J lost 4 bases, and 15 bases lay in between. The CDR3 loop spans 14 amino acids. Germline assignment: CDR1 SGHAT and CDR2 FQNNGV. CDR3 sequence (DNA): TGTGCCAGCAGTGGGCAGGGGTTAGTCACTGAAGCTTTCTTT. This sequence encodes CASSGQGLVTEAFF.

The chain is built from TRBV7-3 and TRBJ1-3; D is unresolved. V dropped 5 bases and J dropped 0 bases, with 5 bases sitting between them. Germline assignment: CDR1 SGHTA and CDR2 FQGTGA. CDR3 size: 13 residues. DNA of the CDR3: TGTGCCAGCAGCATTAGCTCTGGAAACACCATATATTTT. As protein: CASSISSGNTIYF.

The rearrangement links TRBV7-2 to TRBJ2-3; D remains ambiguous. Trimming removed 1 base from V and 2 bases from J, with 7 bases in between. Looked up from germline, CDR1 is SGHTA and CDR2 is FQGNSA. The CDR3 covers 14 residues. As DNA, the CDR3 is TGTGCCAGCAGCTTAGGAAGAGTCACAGATACGCAGTATTTT. Amino acids: CASSLGRVTDTQYF. Supplemented by reference TRBV7-2 and TRBJ2-3, the full variable domain reads GAGVSQSPSNKVTEKGKDVELRCDPISGHTALYWYRQSLGQGLEFLIYFQGNSAPDKSGLPSDRFSAERTGGSVSTLTIQRTQQEDSAVYLCASSLGRVTDTQYFGPGTRLTVL.

This chain connects TRBV6-5 to TRBJ1-3; D ambiguous. Per germline, CDR1 MNHEY and CDR2 SVGAGI. CDR3 length equals 16 residues. The ends were cut back, 0 bases at V and 0 bases at J, with 9 bases in the middle. The CDR3 coding sequence is TGTGCCAGCAGTTACTCTGCTAGTAACTCTGGAAACACCATATATTTT. Translating gives CASSYSASNSGNTIYF.

In this sample, this clone turned up a few times. V is TRBV19 and J is TRBJ2-2; 9 bases agree with TRBD1. Trimming at V came to 6 bases and at J to 6 bases, leaving 8 bases not matched to a gene. The CDR3 totals 15 residues. The germline V gene encodes CDR1 LNHDA and CDR2 SQIVND (reference sequence). CDR3 protein: CASSWDRVSPGELFF. The DNA of the CDR3 is TGTGCCAGTAGCTGGGACAGGGTATCCCCCGGGGAGCTGTTTTTT. Complete variable domain (other parts from reference TRBV19 and TRBJ2-2): DGGITQSPKYLFRKEGQNVTLSCEQNLNHDAMYWYRQDPGQGLRLIYYSQIVNDFQKGDIAEGYSVSREKKESFPLTVTSAQKNPTAFYLCASSWDRVSPGELFFGEGSRLTVL.

V usage is TRBV27 and J usage is TRBJ2-3; TRBD1 matches 7 bases. With 5 bases clipped from V and 7 bases from J, the junction kept 3 bases outside the gene matches. Germline CDR1 and CDR2: MNHEY and SMNVEV (reference sequence). The CDR3 sequence is 12 residues long. The CDR3 is CASSPGGHTQYF. The CDR3 DNA is TGTGCCAGCAGTCCAGGGGGTCATACGCAGTATTTT.

The chain uses TRBV4-2 and TRBJ1-1; 7 bases fit TRBD1. CDR1 LGHNA and CDR2 YNFKEQ come from the germline V gene. J was trimmed by 4 bases and V by 3 bases; bases with no gene match: 5. The CDR3 has 14 amino acids. This chain's CDR3 is CASSQMTGSTEAFF. CDR3 DNA sequence: TGTGCCAGCAGCCAGATGACAGGGAGCACTGAAGCTTTCTTT.

The rearrangement joins TRBV6-6 to TRBJ2-7; 11 bases fit TRBD2. The CDR3 is made up of 15 amino acids. With V trimmed by 0 bases and J by 3 bases, 1 base remained unmatched. Germline CDR1 is MNHNY and CDR2 is SVGAGI (reference sequence). In DNA form, the CDR3 reads TGTGCCAGCAGTTACTCTACTAGCGGGGGCTACGAGCAGTACTTC. Translation: CASSYSTSGGYEQYF.